This TCR beta chain was obtained from a study of cytomegalovirus exposure and HLA in healthy donors. As to this clone: Its antigen is unknown.

The CDR3 is 15 amino acids. The germline V gene encodes CDR1 MNHEY and CDR2 SVGAGI. J was trimmed by 6 bases and V by 8 bases; bases with no gene match: 13. This table comes from immunoSEQ multiplex PCR, and its TCRdb copy is limited to in-frame clones, with some not included. The sample holds a few hundred thousand clones; around 86% are singletons and the top ten take 1%. The donors formed part of the roughly 120-subject validation cohort, distinct from the approximately 670-subject first cohort. General study points: Overall, around 160 TCR beta chains were annotated as cytomegalovirus-associated. The tendency of first-cohort TCR clusters to co-occur in the roughly 120 validation repertoires was identified by a subsequent analysis. Most TCR sequences were uncommon, yet certain public TCRs appeared in many donors.

The clonotype originates from a woman aged 18-35 years in good health and CMV-seronegative. The source material was PBMCs. The chain recombines TRBV6-5 with TRBJ2-7; 10 bases are shared with TRBD1. The CDR3 is CASGVAGTGEFEQYF. CDR3 nucleotide sequence: TGTGCCAGCGGAGTAGCGGGGACAGGGGAGTTCGAGCAGTACTTC.